This passage covers 20 T cell receptor beta chains from one sample sequenced in a study of shared clonotypes between healthy human individuals. Using immunoSEQ multiplex PCR, the repertoire was profiled, and TCRdb retains in-frame clones only, with some absent. Of approximately 400,000 clones in the sample, 96% were seen once. The sequenced sample consisted of memory CD8+ T cells sorted from blood. Documented subset: CD45RO+ cells pooled with CCR7-negative TemRA cells. The receptors originated from a man aged 25-45 years in good health.

The chain employs TRBV6-5 and TRBJ1-2; 7 bases map to TRBD1. Germline loops: CDR1 MNHEY, CDR2 SVGAGI. V lost 6 bases, J lost 4 bases, and 11 bases stayed unmatched. This CDR3 has 15 amino acids. CDR3 sequence (DNA): TGTGCCAGCAGCCCCCCCGGGACAGACCCCTATGGCTACACCTTC. Its translation is CASSPPGTDPYGYTF.

The V gene is TRBV6-5, the J gene TRBJ2-7, with TRBD1 identical over 7 bases. Trimming at V came to 8 bases and at J to 5 bases, leaving 3 bases not matched to a gene. The CDR3 loop spans 11 amino acids. Germline-derived CDR1 and CDR2 are MNHEY and SVGAGI. The CDR3 nucleotides are TGTGCCAGCCCCAGGGGGAACGAGCAGTACTTC. It encodes CASPRGNEQYF.

The rearrangement joins TRBV30 to TRBJ2-3; 10 bases match TRBD1. The germline V gene encodes CDR1 GTSNPN and CDR2 SVGIG (reference sequence). CDR3 size: 14 residues. V lost 7 bases, J lost 3 bases, and 7 bases stayed unmatched. The CDR3 is CAFSGTGETDTQYF. The CDR3 DNA is TGTGCCTTTTCCGGGACAGGGGAGACAGATACGCAGTATTTT.

V and J are TRBV30 and TRBJ2-2, with a tentative D call TRBD2 (6 bases). Per germline, CDR1 GTSNPN and CDR2 SVGIG (reference sequence). The CDR3 length is 13 residues. V lost 4 bases and J lost 8, with 14 bases in between. This CDR3 reads CAWIKRERGELFF. In DNA form, the CDR3 reads TGTGCCTGGATTAAACGGGAGAGGGGGGAGCTGTTTTTT.

This chain connects TRBV6-1 to TRBJ2-1, with TRBD2 matching 11 bases. CDR1 and CDR2 (germline): MNHNS, SASEGT. The CDR3 is 15 residues long. V was clipped by 4 bases and J by 1 base; unmatched bases: 0. CDR3 in amino acids: CASSGTSGSYNEQFF. CDR3 DNA sequence: TGTGCCAGCAGTGGGACTAGCGGGTCCTACAATGAGCAGTTCTTC.

This clone was found once. The chain couples TRBV10-2 to TRBJ2-5, with D unclear. This CDR3 is 13 amino acids long. CDR1 is WSHSY, CDR2 SAAADI, per germline. The V and J ends lost 4 bases and 5 bases respectively, with 11 bases between them. This CDR3 is CASSVLLGETQYF. As DNA, the CDR3 is TGCGCCAGCAGTGTTTTATTGGGGGAGACCCAGTACTTC.

The chain is built from TRBV10-3 and TRBJ2-7; TRBD1 matches 8 bases. This CDR3 spans 12 amino acids. Germline assignment: CDR1 ENHRY and CDR2 SYGVKD. V lost 10 bases to trimming and J lost 6 bases; unmatched junction nucleotides: 8. The CDR3 is CASRDRSSEQYF. CDR3 sequence (DNA): TGTGCCAGCCGGGACAGGTCGTCCGAGCAGTACTTC.

The gene calls are TRBV19 and TRBJ2-3, with 10 positions matching TRBD2. V trimming: 2 bases; J trimming: 3 bases; junction bases outside the gene matches: 5. CDR3 length: 16 residues. Germline lookup yields CDR1 LNHDA and CDR2 SQIVND (reference sequence). The CDR3 loop reads CASSISTSGLTDTQYF. In nucleotides, the CDR3 is TGTGCCAGTAGTATATCGACTAGCGGGCTTACAGATACGCAGTATTTT.

The CDR3 is CASSLLGTGNTIYF. CDR3 nucleotide sequence: TGTGCCAGCAGTTTATTAGGGACTGGAAACACCATATATTTT. The genes are TRBV28 and TRBJ1-3; D call uncertain. The CDR3 extends over 14 amino acids. Germline values: CDR1 MDHEN, CDR2 SYDVKM. Trimming stripped 1 base from V and 2 bases from J, with 6 bases between.

This chain joins TRBV10-3 and TRBJ1-2, with TRBD1 matching 9 bases. Germline V CDR1 and CDR2: ENHRY, SYGVKD. The CDR3 length is 18 residues. The junction had 14 bases not matched to a gene; V was cut back by 2 bases and J by 4 bases. CDR3: CAISEMLDRGRLAYGYTF. CDR3 coding DNA: TGTGCCATCAGTGAGATGTTGGACAGGGGCCGATTAGCCTATGGCTACACCTTC.

CDR3 sequence: CASSTETSGPSYEQYF. CDR3 DNA sequence: TGTGCCAGCAGTACCGAGACTAGCGGGCCCTCCTACGAGCAGTACTTC. The rearrangement uses TRBV2 and TRBJ2-7; 10 bases map to TRBD2. Germline loops: CDR1 SNHLY, CDR2 FYNNEI. CDR3 length: 16 amino acids. V gave up 5 bases and J gave up 0 bases; unmatched junction bases: 7.

The V gene is TRBV9, the J gene TRBJ1-1; D perhaps matches TRBD1 (5 bases). Trimming stripped 3 bases from V and 1 base from J, with 10 bases between. The CDR3 totals 14 residues. The germline CDR1 and CDR2 sequences are SGDLS and YYNGEE. Written as DNA, the CDR3 is TGTGCCAGCAGCGCGAACACAGGGAACACTGAAGCTTTCTTT. This translates into CASSANTGNTEAFF.

This clone was picked up one time. V usage is TRBV27 and J usage is TRBJ1-5; D is uncertain. The CDR3 extends over 13 amino acids. Trimming removed 5 bases at V and 0 bases at J, with 5 bases between. Germline-derived CDR1 and CDR2 are MNHEY and SMNVEV (reference sequence). This CDR3 reads CASSKDSNQPQHF. The CDR3 coding sequence is TGTGCCAGCAGTAAAGATAGCAATCAGCCCCAGCATTTT.

The J gene is TRBJ2-3, the V gene TRBV4-1, with unresolved D. The germline V gene has CDR1 MGHRA and CDR2 YSYEKL. This CDR3 contains 14 residues. V was pared by 2 bases and J by 0 bases, with 6 bases between. CDR3: CASSQPTSTDTQYF. CDR3 nucleotides: TGCGCCAGCAGCCAACCGACTAGCACAGATACGCAGTATTTT.

The gene calls are TRBV9 and TRBJ1-2; 7 bases map to TRBD1. With 1 base clipped from V and 5 bases from J, the junction kept 2 bases outside the gene matches. Germline values: CDR1 SGDLS, CDR2 YYNGEE. The CDR3 is 13 residues long. The CDR3 DNA follows: TGTGCCAGCAGCGTACCGGGACAGTATGGCTACACCTTC. As protein: CASSVPGQYGYTF.

V gene TRBV5-1 combines with J gene TRBJ2-1, with TRBD1 as a possible D gene (6 bases). The CDR3 has 14 residues. The V end was cut by 4 bases, the J end by 7 bases, with 15 bases between. Germline V gene sequence: CDR1 SGHRS, CDR2 YFSETQ. In nucleotides, the CDR3 is TGCGCCAGCAGCCCCGATGTCGGACAGAATGAGCAGTTCTTC. Amino acids: CASSPDVGQNEQFF. Drawing the rest from reference TRBV5-1 and TRBJ2-1, the complete variable domain is KAGVTQTPRYLIKTRGQQVTLSCSPISGHRSVSWYQQTPGQGLQFLFEYFSETQRNKGNFPGRFSGRQFSNSRSEMNVSTLELGDSALYLCASSPDVGQNEQFFGPGTRLTVL.

The rearrangement joins TRBV10-3 to TRBJ2-7; 12 nucleotides line up with TRBD2. Germline V gene data show CDR1 as ENHRY and CDR2 as SYGVKD. V lost 7 bases, J lost 5 bases, and 6 bases stayed unmatched. CDR3 length: 14 amino acids. The CDR3 sequence is CAINRLAGDHEQYF. CDR3 DNA sequence: TGTGCCATCAATCGACTAGCGGGAGACCACGAGCAGTACTTC.

The chain joins TRBV18 to TRBJ1-4; unclear D gene. V lost 4 bases, J lost 8 bases, and 11 bases lay in between. Germline loops: CDR1 KGHSH, CDR2 LQKENI. The CDR3 has 13 residues. DNA of the CDR3: TGTGCCAGCTCACTCGGGCCCGGGGAAAAACTGTTTTTT. The encoded protein is CASSLGPGEKLFF.

This chain links TRBV7-9 with TRBJ1-1; TRBD1 is a possible D gene (6 bases). Trimming took off 6 bases at V and 0 bases at J, with 17 bases between the two ends. The germline V gene has CDR1 SEHNR and CDR2 FQNEAQ (reference sequence). CDR3 size: 16 residues. The CDR3 is CASRPTDGDMNTEAFF. The CDR3 DNA is TGTGCCAGCAGACCAACGGACGGGGACATGAACACTGAAGCTTTCTTT.

The V call is TRBV11-2, the J call TRBJ2-7; D is undetermined. The CDR3 extends over 10 amino acids. In germline, CDR1 is SGHAT, CDR2 FQNNGV. Trimming shortened V by 2 bases and J by 5 bases, and 1 base separated the two germline ends. The CDR3 loop reads CASSLHEQYF. CDR3 in DNA: TGTGCCAGCAGCTTACACGAGCAGTACTTC.